Described below is a single TCR beta chain sequence and its context. This entry belongs to a study of blood T cell repertoires in COVID-19. The repertoire was sequenced with immunoSEQ multiplex PCR; TCRdb's copy has only in-frame clones and lacks some. The repertoire includes over 30,000 clones, roughly 90% of them detected once, and 9.5% to 13% sits in the top ten. The CDR3 totals 17 residues. Per germline, CDR1 SEHNR and CDR2 FQNEAQ (reference sequence). With V trimmed by 7 bases and J by 5 bases, 16 bases remained unmatched. The chain uses TRBV7-9 and TRBJ2-2; 7 nucleotides align to TRBD2. The TCR sequence derives from a man aged 65-85 years with acute or convalescent COVID-19. The sample comprised peripheral blood. In DNA, the CDR3 is TGTGCCAGCACCCCCTCCGTATTGCGGGAGAGGACCGGGGAGCTGTTTTTT. It yields the protein CASTPSVLRERTGELFF. Looking up the rest from reference TRBV7-9 and TRBJ2-2 gives the full variable domain: DTGVSQNPRHKITKRGQNVTFRCDPISEHNRLYWYRQTLGQGPEFLTYFQNEAQLEKSRLLSDRFSAERPKGSFSTLEIQRTEQGDSAMYLCASTPSVLRERTGELFFGEGSRLTVL.